The 10 T cell receptor beta chains reported below all come from one sample, sequenced in a study of cytomegalovirus exposure and HLA in healthy donors (dated by TCRdb to the late 2010s). The method behind the library was the immunoSEQ multiplex PCR assay. For the multiplex PCR, a mixture combining 60 forward primers for TCR Vbeta segments and 13 reverse primers for TCR Jbeta segments was used. The table was pulled from immuneACCESS by TCRdb, which kept in-frame rearrangements only. Such tables lose some clones; where checked, under half of the loss comes from unresolved V genes, and the rest has no known cause. This sample comprises 150,000 or so clones, over 70% of them detected only once. The top ten clones comprise more than 3% of the sample. The material sequenced was PBMCs. These receptors all come from a male donor in good health and CMV-seronegative.

This clone occurred a few times. An end of the junction differs from the germline gene, which may be a read error. The rearrangement links TRBV7-9 to TRBJ1-1; 8 nucleotides match TRBD1. The CDR3 consists of 15 residues. Germline CDR1 and CDR2: SEHNR and FQNEAQ (reference sequence). CDR3 sequence reads: CSSSATGTGNTEAFF. The CDR3 DNA sequence: TGTTCCAGCAGCGCAACCGGGACAGGGAACACTGAAGCTTTCTTT. Combining the CDR3 with reference TRBV7-9 and TRBJ1-1 gives the whole variable domain DTGVSQNPRHKITKRGQNVTFRCDPISEHNRLYWYRQTLGQGPEFLTYFQNEAQLEKSRLLSDRFSAERPKGSFSTLEIQRTEQGDSAMYLCSSSATGTGNTEAFFGQGTRLTVV.

The rearrangement joins TRBV28 to TRBJ1-5; TRBD1 is a possible D gene (5 bases). Germline V gene lookup returns CDR1 MDHEN and CDR2 SYDVKM. V lost 6 bases and J 1 base, leaving 16 bases between the germline ends. The CDR3 covers 16 residues. For the CDR3, the DNA is TGTGCCAGCAGCTCAGGGAGGTCGGGGAGCAATCAGCCCCAGCATTTT. This sequence encodes CASSSGRSGSNQPQHF.

The V gene is TRBV2, the J gene TRBJ2-6; possible D gene TRBD1, 6 bases. This CDR3 is 16 amino acids long. Germline V lookup: CDR1 SNHLY, CDR2 FYNNEI. The V and J ends lost 2 bases and 3 bases respectively, with 11 bases between them. The DNA of the CDR3 is TGTGCCAGCAGTGAACCCGGGACACTTGGGGCCAACGTCCTGACTTTC. It codes for CASSEPGTLGANVLTF.

The chain joins TRBV2 to TRBJ1-2; D remains ambiguous. The length of the CDR3 is 14 residues. Germline values: CDR1 SNHLY, CDR2 FYNNEI. The V end lost 0 bases, the J end lost 4 bases, and 9 bases lay between the germline ends. CDR3 in amino acids: CASSEAVQTYGYTF. CDR3 bases: TGTGCCAGCAGTGAAGCCGTACAAACCTATGGCTACACCTTC.

This clone has only one observation. The chain employs TRBV28 and TRBJ1-2; D gene ambiguous. V lost 7 bases, J lost 3 bases, and 18 bases lay in between. This CDR3 has 15 residues. CDR1 and CDR2 (germline): MDHEN, SYDVKM. The CDR3, as DNA: TGTGCCAGCACCCTAGGCGGGCGAGGAGACTATGGCTACACCTTC. Translation gives CASTLGGRGDYGYTF.

The chain links TRBV6-1 to TRBJ1-5; no definite D call. Germline loops: CDR1 MNHNS, CDR2 SASEGT. There are 14 residues in the CDR3. The germline V and J ends were trimmed by 0 bases and 0 bases, with 3 bases remaining between them. In DNA form, the CDR3 reads TGTGCCAGCAGTGAAGCTTATAGCAATCAGCCCCAGCATTTT. As protein: CASSEAYSNQPQHF.

This clone was seen just once. This chain connects TRBV28 to TRBJ1-4; 7 nucleotides match TRBD1. The CDR3 runs to 15 residues. V lost 8 bases, J lost 2 bases, and 8 bases stayed unmatched. Germline CDR1 and CDR2: MDHEN and SYDVKM. Here the CDR3 DNA reads TGTGCCAGCGTTAACAGGGGCTATACTAATGAAAAACTGTTTTTT. Translation gives CASVNRGYTNEKLFF.

The chain is built from TRBV28 and TRBJ1-2, with 7 bases matching TRBD1. The trim removed 3 bases at V and 8 bases at J, leaving 9 bases unmatched. The CDR3 loop spans 14 amino acids. The germline gives CDR1 MDHEN, CDR2 SYDVKM. The CDR3 DNA reads as TGTGCCAGCAGTTTGGGGACAGATTCGAGAGGCTACACCTTC. Protein product: CASSLGTDSRGYTF.

The chain joins TRBV11-3 to TRBJ2-7; weak D call: TRBD1 (5 bases). Germline CDR1 is SGHNT and CDR2 is YENEEA. The V end was cut by 5 bases, the J end by 6 bases, with 8 bases between. The CDR3 runs to 11 residues. This CDR3 is CASSQDSEQYF. Written as DNA, the CDR3 is TGTGCCAGCAGCCAAGACAGCGAGCAGTACTTC.

This clone has only a few counts. V is TRBV21-1 and J is TRBJ2-7; the table gives TRBD2 as D, unverified against the DNA. TRBV21-1 is annotated as a pseudogene. CDR3 size: 16 residues. The CDR3 nucleotides read TGTGCCAGCAGCAGGAGGACTAGCGGGAGGGCGTACGAGCAGTACTTC. The encoded protein is CASSRRTSGRAYEQYF.